Sequencing of this T cell receptor (beta chain) was carried out in a study of human T cells and chemical hapten exposure. Study-wide context: Skin on the upper inner arm, about 2 cm by about 2 cm in size, was sensitized with 2% DPC. During the approximately 25-week study period, patients had diphenylcyclopropenone applied to the scalp every week.

CDR3 size: 16 residues. V was pared by 4 bases and J by 1 base, with 7 bases of the junction left unmatched. The V gene's germline CDR1 is DFQATT and CDR2 SNEGSKA (reference sequence). TCRdb re-called the RACE reads with MiXCR, one entry per CDR3 protein. Of about 90,000 distinct CDR3 sequences in the sample, around 8.8% were seen once. This clonotype was observed at least ten times. Sample time point: pre-sensitization, week 0. Specified treatment: therapeutic diphenylcyclopropenone sensitization with weekly scalp DPC. Sequenced here: whole blood, sampled in connection with sensitization to the hapten diphenylcyclopropenone (DPC). The J gene is TRBJ2-3, the V gene TRBV20-1, with TRBD2 matching over 11 bases. The sequence was obtained from a man in his forties or fifties with alopecia areata. Some clones in this sample may be carry-over from other donors' samples. CDR3 DNA: TGCAGTGCTAAGGTCCTAGCGGGAGGCGGCACAGATACGCAGTATTTT. Amino acid sequence: CSAKVLAGGGTDTQYF.